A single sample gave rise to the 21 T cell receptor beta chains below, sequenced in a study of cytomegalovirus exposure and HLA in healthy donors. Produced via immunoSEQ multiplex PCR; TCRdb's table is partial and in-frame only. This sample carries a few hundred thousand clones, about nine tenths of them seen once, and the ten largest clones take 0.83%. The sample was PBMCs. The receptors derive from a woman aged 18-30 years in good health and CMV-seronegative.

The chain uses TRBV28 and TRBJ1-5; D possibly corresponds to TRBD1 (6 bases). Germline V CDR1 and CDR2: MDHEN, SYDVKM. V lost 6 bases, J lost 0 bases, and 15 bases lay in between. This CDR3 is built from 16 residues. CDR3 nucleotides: TGTGCCAGCAGCACAGGGACACCATATAGCAATCAGCCCCAGCATTTT. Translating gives CASSTGTPYSNQPQHF.

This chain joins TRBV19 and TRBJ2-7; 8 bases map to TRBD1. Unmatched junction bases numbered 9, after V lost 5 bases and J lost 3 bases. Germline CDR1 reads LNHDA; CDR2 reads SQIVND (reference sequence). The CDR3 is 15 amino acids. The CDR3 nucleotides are TGTGCCAGTAGTTTCGACAGGGGCAGAGGCTACGAGCAGTACTTC. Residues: CASSFDRGRGYEQYF. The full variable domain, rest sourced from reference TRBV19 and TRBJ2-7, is DGGITQSPKYLFRKEGQNVTLSCEQNLNHDAMYWYRQDPGQGLRLIYYSQIVNDFQKGDIAEGYSVSREKKESFPLTVTSAQKNPTAFYLCASSFDRGRGYEQYFGPGTRLTVT.

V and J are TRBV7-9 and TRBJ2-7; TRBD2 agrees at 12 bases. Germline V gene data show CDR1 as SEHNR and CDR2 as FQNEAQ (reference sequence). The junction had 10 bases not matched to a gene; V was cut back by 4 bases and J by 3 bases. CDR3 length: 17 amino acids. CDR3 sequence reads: CASSSPRTSGDLYEQYF. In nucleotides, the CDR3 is TGTGCCAGCAGCTCCCCCCGGACTAGCGGGGACCTCTACGAGCAGTACTTC.

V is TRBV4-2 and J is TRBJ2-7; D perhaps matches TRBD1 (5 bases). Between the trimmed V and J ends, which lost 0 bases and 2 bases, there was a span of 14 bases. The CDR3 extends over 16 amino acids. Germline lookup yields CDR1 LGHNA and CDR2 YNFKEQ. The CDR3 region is CASSQDSPTVTYEQYF. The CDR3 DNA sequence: TGTGCCAGCAGCCAAGATTCCCCGACAGTAACCTACGAGCAGTACTTC.

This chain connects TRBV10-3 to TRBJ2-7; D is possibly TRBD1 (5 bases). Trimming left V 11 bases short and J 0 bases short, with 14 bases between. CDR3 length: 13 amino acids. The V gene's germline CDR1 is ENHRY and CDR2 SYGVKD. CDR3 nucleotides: TGTGCCGTTAAGGGCAGGGACTCCTACGAGCAGTACTTC. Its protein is CAVKGRDSYEQYF.

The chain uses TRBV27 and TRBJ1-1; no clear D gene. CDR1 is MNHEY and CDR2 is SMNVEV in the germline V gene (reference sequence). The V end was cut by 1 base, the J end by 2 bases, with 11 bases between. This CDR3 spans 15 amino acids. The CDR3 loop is CASSLFGGSNTEAFF. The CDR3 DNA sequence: TGTGCCAGCAGTTTATTTGGCGGATCTAACACTGAAGCTTTCTTT.

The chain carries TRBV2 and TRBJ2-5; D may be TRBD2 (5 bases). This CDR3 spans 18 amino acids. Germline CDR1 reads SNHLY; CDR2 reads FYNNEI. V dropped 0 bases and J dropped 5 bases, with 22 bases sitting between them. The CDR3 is CASSEALPGISEEETQYF. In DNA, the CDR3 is TGTGCCAGCAGTGAAGCGCTTCCCGGGATTTCAGAGGAGGAGACCCAGTACTTC.

CDR3 nucleotide sequence: TGTGCCAGTAGTGGGACTAGCGCAAGCACAGATACGCAGTATTTT. This translates into CASSGTSASTDTQYF. The chain links TRBV19 to TRBJ2-3, with TRBD2 identical over 10 bases. The V and J ends lost 5 bases and 0 bases, in that order; junction bases with no gene match: 2. This CDR3 comprises 15 residues. CDR1 and CDR2 (germline): LNHDA, SQIVND (reference sequence).

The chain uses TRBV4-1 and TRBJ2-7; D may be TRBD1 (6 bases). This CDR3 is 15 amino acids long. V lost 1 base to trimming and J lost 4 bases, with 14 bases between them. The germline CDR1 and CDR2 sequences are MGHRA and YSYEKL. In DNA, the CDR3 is TGCGCCAGCAGCCAAGTACCAGGGGCAGCATACGAGCAGTACTTC. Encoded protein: CASSQVPGAAYEQYF.

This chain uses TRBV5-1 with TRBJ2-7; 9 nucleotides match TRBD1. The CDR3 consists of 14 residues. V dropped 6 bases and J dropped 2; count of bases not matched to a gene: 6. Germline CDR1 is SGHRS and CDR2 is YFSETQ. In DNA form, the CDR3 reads TGCGCCAGCAAACAGGGGGCCCCTACCTACGAGCAGTACTTC. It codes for CASKQGAPTYEQYF.

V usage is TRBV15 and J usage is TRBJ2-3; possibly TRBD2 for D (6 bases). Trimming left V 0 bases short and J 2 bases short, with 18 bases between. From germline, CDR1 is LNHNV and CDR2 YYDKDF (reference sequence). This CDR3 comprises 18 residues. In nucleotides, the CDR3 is TGTGCCACCAGCAGAGATTCCCTAGCGTCCGCTGTCACAGATACGCAGTATTTT. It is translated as CATSRDSLASAVTDTQYF.

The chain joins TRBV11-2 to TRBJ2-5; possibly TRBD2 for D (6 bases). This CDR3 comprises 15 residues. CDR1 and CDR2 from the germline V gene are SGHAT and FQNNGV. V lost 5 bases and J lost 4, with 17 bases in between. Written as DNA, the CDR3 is TGTGCCAGCAGCCCCCGCGGCGGGAATGGAGAGACCCAGTACTTC. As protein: CASSPRGGNGETQYF.

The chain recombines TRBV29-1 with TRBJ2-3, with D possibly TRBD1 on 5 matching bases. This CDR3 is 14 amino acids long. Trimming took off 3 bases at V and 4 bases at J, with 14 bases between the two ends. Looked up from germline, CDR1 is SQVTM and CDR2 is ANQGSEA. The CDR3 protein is CSVETAGSPDTQYF. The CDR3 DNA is TGCAGCGTTGAGACAGCCGGATCCCCAGATACGCAGTATTTT.

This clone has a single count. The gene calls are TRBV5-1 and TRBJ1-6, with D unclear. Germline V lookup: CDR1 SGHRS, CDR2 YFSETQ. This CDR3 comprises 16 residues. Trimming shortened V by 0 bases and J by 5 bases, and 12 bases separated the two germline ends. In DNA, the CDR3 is TGCGCCAGCAGCTTGGATGGCCTCCGGGATAATTCACCCCTCCACTTT. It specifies CASSLDGLRDNSPLHF.

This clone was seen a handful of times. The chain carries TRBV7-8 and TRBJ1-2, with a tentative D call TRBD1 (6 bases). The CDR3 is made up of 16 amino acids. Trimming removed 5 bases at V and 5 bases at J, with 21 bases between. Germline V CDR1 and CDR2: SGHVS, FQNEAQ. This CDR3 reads CASSPPGLGGGYGYTF. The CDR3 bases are TGTGCCAGCAGCCCGCCGGGACTAGGAGGGGGGTATGGCTACACCTTC.

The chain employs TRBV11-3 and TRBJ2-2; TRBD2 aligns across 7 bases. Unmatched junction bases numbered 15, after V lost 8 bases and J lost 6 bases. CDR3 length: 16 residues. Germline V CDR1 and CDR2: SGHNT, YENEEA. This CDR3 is CASAPRWEGRPGELFF. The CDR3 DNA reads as TGTGCCAGCGCGCCTCGGTGGGAGGGCCGACCCGGGGAGCTGTTTTTT. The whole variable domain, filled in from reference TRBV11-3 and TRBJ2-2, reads EAGVVQSPRYKIIEKKQPVAFWCNPISGHNTLYWYLQNLGQGPELLIRYENEEAVDDSQLPKDRFSAERLKGVDSTLKIQPAELGDSAVYLCASAPRWEGRPGELFFGEGSRLTVL.

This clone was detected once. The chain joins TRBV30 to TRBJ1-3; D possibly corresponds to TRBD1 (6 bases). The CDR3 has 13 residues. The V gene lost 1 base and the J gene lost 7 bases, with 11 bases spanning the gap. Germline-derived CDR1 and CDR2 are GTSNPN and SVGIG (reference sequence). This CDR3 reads CAWSGNRGNTIYF. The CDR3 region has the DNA TGTGCCTGGAGTGGTAATAGGGGGAACACCATATATTTT.

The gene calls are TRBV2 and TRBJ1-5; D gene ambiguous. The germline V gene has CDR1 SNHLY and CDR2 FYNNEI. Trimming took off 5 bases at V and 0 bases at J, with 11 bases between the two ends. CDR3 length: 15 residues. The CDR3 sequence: CASSTESGSNQPQHF. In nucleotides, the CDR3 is TGTGCCAGCAGTACGGAGAGTGGTAGCAATCAGCCCCAGCATTTT. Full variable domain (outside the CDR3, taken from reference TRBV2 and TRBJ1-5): EPEVTQTPSHQVTQMGQEVILRCVPISNHLYFYWYRQILGQKVEFLVSFYNNEISEKSEIFDDQFSVERPDGSNFTLKIRSTKLEDSAMYFCASSTESGSNQPQHFGDGTRLSIL.

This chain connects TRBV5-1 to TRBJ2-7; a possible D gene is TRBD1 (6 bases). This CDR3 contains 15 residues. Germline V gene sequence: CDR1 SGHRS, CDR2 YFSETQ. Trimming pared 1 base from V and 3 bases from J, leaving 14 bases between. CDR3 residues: CASSLLAGVYYEQYF. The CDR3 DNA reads TGCGCCAGCAGCTTGTTGGCAGGGGTATACTACGAGCAGTACTTC.

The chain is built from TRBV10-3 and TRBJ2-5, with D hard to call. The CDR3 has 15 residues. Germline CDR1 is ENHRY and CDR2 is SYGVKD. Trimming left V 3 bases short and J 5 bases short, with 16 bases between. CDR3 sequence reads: CAISELSAGAETQYF. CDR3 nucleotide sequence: TGTGCCATCAGTGAATTATCGGCCGGAGCGGAGACCCAGTACTTC.

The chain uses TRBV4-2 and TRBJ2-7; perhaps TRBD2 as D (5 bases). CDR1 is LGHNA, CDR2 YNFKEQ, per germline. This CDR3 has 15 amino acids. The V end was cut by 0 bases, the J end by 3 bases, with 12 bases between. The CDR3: CASSQDDRGNYEQYF. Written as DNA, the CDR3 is TGTGCCAGCAGCCAAGATGACCGGGGTAACTACGAGCAGTACTTC.